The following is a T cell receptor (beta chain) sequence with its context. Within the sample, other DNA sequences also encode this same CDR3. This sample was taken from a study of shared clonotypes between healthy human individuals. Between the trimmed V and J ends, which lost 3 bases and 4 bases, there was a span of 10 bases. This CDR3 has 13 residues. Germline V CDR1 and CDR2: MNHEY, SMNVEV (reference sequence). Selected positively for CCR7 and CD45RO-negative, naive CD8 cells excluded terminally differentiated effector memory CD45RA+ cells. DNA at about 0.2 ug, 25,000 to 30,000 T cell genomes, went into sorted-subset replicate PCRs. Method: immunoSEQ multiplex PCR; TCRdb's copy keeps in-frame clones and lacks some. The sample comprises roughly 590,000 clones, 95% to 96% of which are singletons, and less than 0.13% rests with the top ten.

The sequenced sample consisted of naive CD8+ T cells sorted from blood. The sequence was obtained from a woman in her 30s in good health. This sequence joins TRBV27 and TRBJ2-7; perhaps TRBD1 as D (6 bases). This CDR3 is CASSFGRGYEQYF. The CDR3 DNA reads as TGTGCCAGCAGTTTCGGCAGGGGTTACGAGCAGTACTTC.